This passage covers 27 T cell receptor beta chains from one sample sequenced in a study of blood T cell repertoires in COVID-19 (dated by TCRdb to the early 2020s). To prepare the library, the immunoSEQ multiplex PCR assay was applied. TCRdb stores this immuneACCESS table with in-frame sequences only. Part of the clones is absent; in the studies checked, under half of the shortfall reflects unresolved V genes, and no reason is known for the rest. Within this sample are 62,000 or so clones, with 88% of them counted one time only. Approximately 5% of the sample goes to the ten largest clones. Sequencing was done on a sample of peripheral blood. These receptors came from a human donor in a cohort sampled during active COVID-19.

This chain connects TRBV6-5 to TRBJ1-2; no firm D call. Per germline, CDR1 MNHEY and CDR2 SVGAGI. The germline V and J ends were trimmed by 6 bases and 8 bases, with 13 bases remaining between them. The length of the CDR3 is 12 residues. CDR3 DNA: TGTGCCAGCAGCCGACTGACGGGGGGCTACACCTTC. Translating it yields CASSRLTGGYTF.

The chain recombines TRBV28 with TRBJ1-2, with 11 bases matching TRBD1. The CDR3 sequence is 15 residues long. Per germline, CDR1 MDHEN and CDR2 SYDVKM. Trimming removed 1 base from V and 6 bases from J; junction bases left unmatched: 4. Here the CDR3 DNA reads TGTGCCAGCAGTTTATTGGGACAGGGGGGGCATGGCTACACCTTC. Amino acid sequence: CASSLLGQGGHGYTF.

The V and J genes are TRBV19 and TRBJ1-2; a possible D gene is TRBD1 (6 bases). The V end lost 5 bases, the J end lost 8 bases, and 15 bases lay between the germline ends. Germline V CDR1 and CDR2: LNHDA, SQIVND (reference sequence). The CDR3 loop spans 13 amino acids. CDR3 loop: CASSPRQAGGYTF. The CDR3 DNA sequence: TGTGCCAGTAGTCCACGACAGGCCGGCGGCTACACCTTC.

The chain uses TRBV28 and TRBJ2-1; 8 bases map to TRBD2. The trim removed 5 bases at V and 6 bases at J, leaving 9 bases unmatched. The CDR3 consists of 15 residues. Germline CDR1 is MDHEN and CDR2 is SYDVKM. This chain's CDR3 is CASSIAGTRRNEQFF. DNA for the CDR3: TGTGCCAGCAGTATCGCCGGGACTAGACGCAATGAGCAGTTCTTC.

The CDR3 sequence: CASRATGYTGELFF. CDR3 DNA sequence: TGTGCCAGCAGAGCTACAGGGTACACCGGGGAGCTGTTTTTT. The rearrangement joins TRBV6-5 to TRBJ2-2; D may be TRBD1 (6 bases). V was pared by 6 bases and J by 3 bases, with 11 bases between. The CDR3 extends over 14 amino acids. CDR1 and CDR2 from the germline V gene are MNHEY and SVGAGI.

The chain has TRBV19 and TRBJ2-1, with TRBD2 matching over 8 bases. This CDR3 is 14 amino acids long. V was clipped by 5 bases and J by 2 bases; unmatched bases: 2. The germline gives CDR1 LNHDA, CDR2 SQIVND (reference sequence). The DNA of the CDR3 is TGTGCCAGTAGTCTCGGGGGGGCCTACAATGAGCAGTTCTTC. Translation: CASSLGGAYNEQFF.

This clone was found a few times. The V call is TRBV19, the J call TRBJ2-2; D perhaps matches TRBD2 (6 bases). The CDR3 loop spans 16 amino acids. Germline V lookup: CDR1 LNHDA, CDR2 SQIVND (reference sequence). V lost 5 bases and J lost 5, with 18 bases in between. CDR3 sequence (DNA): TGTGCCAGTAGTGATCTTCTGGGTGCGGGGACCGGGGAGCTGTTTTTT. Its protein product is CASSDLLGAGTGELFF.

The V call is TRBV19, the J call TRBJ2-7; maybe TRBD2 (5 bases). Looked up from germline, CDR1 is LNHDA and CDR2 is SQIVND (reference sequence). Trimming shortened V by 5 bases and J by 3 bases, and 8 bases separated the two germline ends. The CDR3 totals 12 residues. CDR3 sequence: CASSPRDYEQYF. CDR3 bases: TGTGCCAGTAGTCCCCGGGACTACGAGCAGTACTTC. Variable domain in full (rest from reference TRBV19 and TRBJ2-7): DGGITQSPKYLFRKEGQNVTLSCEQNLNHDAMYWYRQDPGQGLRLIYYSQIVNDFQKGDIAEGYSVSREKKESFPLTVTSAQKNPTAFYLCASSPRDYEQYFGPGTRLTVT.

This clone was picked up one time. V gene TRBV5-1 combines with J gene TRBJ2-1, with TRBD1 matching 7 bases. V lost 4 bases and J lost 3; bases outside the gene matches: 13. The germline V gene has CDR1 SGHRS and CDR2 YFSETQ. The CDR3 is 17 residues long. CDR3 residues: CASSPSRAGGRYNEQFF. The CDR3 coding sequence is TGCGCCAGCAGCCCCTCTCGGGCAGGGGGACGCTACAATGAGCAGTTCTTC.

J is TRBJ1-1 and V is TRBV6-4; no definite D call. Germline CDR1 reads MRHNA; CDR2 reads SNTAGT. The CDR3 extends over 15 amino acids. V shed 6 bases and J shed 3 bases, with 17 bases lying between them. CDR3 in amino acids: CASSDQPGWHTEAFF. CDR3 coding DNA: TGTGCCAGCAGCGATCAGCCGGGGTGGCACACTGAAGCTTTCTTT.

This chain connects TRBV7-3 to TRBJ1-2; 9 bases line up with TRBD1. Trimming removed 0 bases from V and 5 bases from J; junction bases left unmatched: 10. The germline CDR1 and CDR2 sequences are SGHTA and FQGTGA. The CDR3 consists of 17 residues. The CDR3 spells CASSLTGTGLNYYGYTF. CDR3 nucleotides: TGTGCCAGCAGCTTAACGGGGACAGGGCTGAACTATTATGGCTACACCTTC.

V is TRBV7-3 and J is TRBJ2-3, with TRBD2 matching over 7 bases. V trimming: 5 bases; J trimming: 6 bases; junction bases outside the gene matches: 2. CDR3 length equals 12 residues. CDR1 is SGHTA and CDR2 is FQGTGA in the germline V gene. The CDR3 DNA reads as TGTGCCAGCAGCCCCGGGGGGGATACGCAGTATTTT. It codes for CASSPGGDTQYF.

This chain links TRBV7-2 with TRBJ2-5, with 7 positions matching TRBD2. The CDR3 is 14 residues long. V was clipped by 4 bases and J by 4 bases; unmatched bases: 6. Germline CDR1 SGHTA, CDR2 FQGNSA. This chain's CDR3 is CASSSAGVAETQYF. The CDR3 DNA is TGTGCCAGCAGCTCGGCGGGAGTGGCAGAGACCCAGTACTTC.

The chain has TRBV7-2 and TRBJ2-1; 8 bases are shared with TRBD2. Trimming removed 6 bases from V and 9 bases from J; junction bases left unmatched: 13. Germline V gene sequence: CDR1 SGHTA, CDR2 FQGNSA. The CDR3 consists of 15 residues. The CDR3 reads CASRSLRTSRGEQFF. CDR3 in DNA: TGTGCCAGCAGGTCCCTGCGGACTAGCCGGGGTGAGCAGTTCTTC.

The chain carries TRBV5-6 and TRBJ1-3; 8 bases map to TRBD1. Germline V gene data show CDR1 as SGHDT and CDR2 as YYEEEE. Trimming took 4 bases from V and 2 from J; bases not matched to a gene: 11. This CDR3 contains 17 residues. CDR3 in DNA: TGTGCCAGCAGCCGTCCCGGGACAGGTTGGACTGGAAACACCATATATTTT. This gives the protein CASSRPGTGWTGNTIYF.

CDR3 nucleotides: TGTGCCAGCAGTTTAAAGGGTAGCGGACTCCAAGATACGCAGTATTTT. It specifies CASSLKGSGLQDTQYF. The chain carries TRBV28 and TRBJ2-3; the D gene is possibly TRBD2 (6 bases). The CDR3 sequence is 16 residues long. Germline values: CDR1 MDHEN, CDR2 SYDVKM. The ends were cut back, 2 bases at V and 5 bases at J, with 17 bases in the middle. The variable domain in full, with the rest retrieved from reference TRBV28 and TRBJ2-3, is DVKVTQSSRYLVKRTGEKVFLECVQDMDHENMFWYRQDPGLGLRLIYFSYDVKMKEKGDIPEGYSVSREKKERFSLILESASTNQTSMYLCASSLKGSGLQDTQYFGPGTRLTVL.

The chain uses TRBV10-3 and TRBJ2-7, with TRBD1 as a possible D gene (6 bases). The germline V and J ends were trimmed by 0 bases and 7 bases, with 13 bases remaining between them. CDR1 and CDR2 (germline): ENHRY, SYGVKD. The CDR3 sequence is 14 residues long. Here the CDR3 reads CAISESKQGWEQYF. CDR3 bases: TGTGCCATCAGTGAGTCCAAACAGGGATGGGAGCAGTACTTC.

The J gene is TRBJ2-1, the V gene TRBV5-4; the match to TRBD2 covers 15 bases. The CDR3 has 15 residues. V lost 4 bases to trimming and J lost 10 bases; unmatched junction nucleotides: 6. The V gene's germline CDR1 is SGHNT and CDR2 YYREEE (reference sequence). The CDR3 reads CASSQGLAGGLEQFF. CDR3 sequence (DNA): TGTGCCAGCAGCCAGGGACTAGCGGGGGGACTAGAGCAGTTCTTC. The entire variable domain, with the rest obtained from reference TRBV5-4 and TRBJ2-1, is as follows: ETGVTQSPTHLIKTRGQQVTLRCSSQSGHNTVSWYQQALGQGPQFIFQYYREEENGRGNFPPRFSGLQFPNYSSELNVNALELDDSALYLCASSQGLAGGLEQFFGPGTRLTVL.

The V and J genes are TRBV4-2 and TRBJ2-7, with TRBD1 matching 7 bases. This CDR3 region has 15 residues. The V segment lost 1 base and the J segment 3 bases; nucleotides outside the gene matches: 6. Germline V gene lookup returns CDR1 LGHNA and CDR2 YNFKEQ. In DNA form, the CDR3 reads TGTGCCAGCAGCCAAGCCCTGGGACAGAACTACGAGCAGTACTTC. Amino acids: CASSQALGQNYEQYF.

The V and J genes are TRBV28 and TRBJ2-3; tentative D call: TRBD1 (6 bases). Germline loops: CDR1 MDHEN, CDR2 SYDVKM. Trimming removed 2 bases from V and 1 base from J, with 10 bases in between. The CDR3 spans 15 residues. DNA of the CDR3: TGTGCCAGCAGTTTAAGGGGGAGTGGCACAGATACGCAGTATTTT. Encoded protein: CASSLRGSGTDTQYF.

This clone was picked up one time. This chain connects TRBV4-2 to TRBJ2-7; TRBD2 agrees at 13 bases. This CDR3 has 18 residues. Per the germline V gene, CDR1 is LGHNA and CDR2 is YNFKEQ. With V trimmed by 0 bases and J by 4 bases, 9 bases remained unmatched. This chain's CDR3 is CASSQEVTSGRKTYEQYF. The CDR3 nucleotides are TGTGCCAGCAGCCAAGAAGTGACTAGCGGGAGGAAAACATACGAGCAGTACTTC.

This clone turned up a few times. The gene calls are TRBV4-1 and TRBJ1-2; 9 bases are shared with TRBD1. J was trimmed by 8 bases and V by 1 base; bases with no gene match: 5. Per the germline V gene, CDR1 is MGHRA and CDR2 is YSYEKL. This CDR3 comprises 14 residues. CDR3 sequence (DNA): TGCGCCAGCAGCCAAGCGGGGACAGGGAAGGGCTACACCTTC. It specifies CASSQAGTGKGYTF.

By sample share, this clone is medium-sized. Other DNA sequences in this sample translate to the same CDR3. The rearrangement uses TRBV27 and TRBJ2-7; D not certain. CDR1 is MNHEY, CDR2 SMNVEV, per germline (reference sequence). The germline V and J ends were trimmed by 0 bases and 3 bases, with 6 bases remaining between them. CDR3 length equals 13 residues. CDR3 amino acids: CASSLSFRYEQYF. CDR3 nucleotide sequence: TGTGCCAGCAGTTTATCATTCCGCTACGAGCAGTACTTC.

The rearrangement uses TRBV14 and TRBJ2-1, with 9 bases that match TRBD2. Trimming removed 1 base from V and 3 bases from J; junction bases left unmatched: 1. This CDR3 is 15 amino acids long. Germline V CDR1 and CDR2: SGHDN, FVKESK. CDR3 residues: CASSQGTSDYNEQFF. Written as DNA, the CDR3 is TGTGCCAGCAGCCAAGGGACTAGCGACTACAATGAGCAGTTCTTC.

V usage is TRBV7-9 and J usage is TRBJ2-6, with D perhaps TRBD2 (7 bases). The germline V gene has CDR1 SEHNR and CDR2 FQNEAQ (reference sequence). Deletions cut 5 bases from V and 0 bases from J, with 11 bases between. The CDR3 covers 16 residues. The CDR3 loop reads CASSPRGLSGANVLTF. Written as DNA, the CDR3 is TGTGCCAGCAGCCCGCGGGGGCTCTCTGGGGCCAACGTCCTGACTTTC.

The rearrangement uses TRBV28 and TRBJ1-5; D not resolved. V gave up 8 bases and J gave up 3 bases, with 17 bases separating them. Germline V gives CDR1 MDHEN, CDR2 SYDVKM. This CDR3 region has 15 residues. CDR3 sequence: CASLPDGLPNQPQHF. CDR3 DNA: TGTGCCAGCCTCCCTGATGGGCTTCCCAATCAGCCCCAGCATTTT.

The rearrangement uses TRBV3-1 (or the pseudogene TRBV3-2) and TRBJ1-5; D not certain. The V and J ends lost 1 base and 0 bases respectively, with 4 bases between them. Germline lookup yields CDR1 LGHDT and CDR2 YNNKEL (reference sequence). The CDR3 has 14 amino acids. CDR3 coding DNA: TGTGCCAGCAGCCAAGCAATTAGCAATCAGCCCCAGCATTTT. Translated: CASSQAISNQPQHF.